This T cell receptor beta chain derives from a study of T cells in Graves' hyperthyroidism and ophthalmopathy. Per the germline V gene, CDR1 is MDHEN and CDR2 is SYDVKM. Trimming removed 8 bases from V and 8 bases from J; junction bases left unmatched: 10. There are 14 residues in the CDR3. Calling Graves' hyperthyroidism stable meant ophthalmopathy did not progress within 18 months. Patients showing uncontrolled infection, other autoimmune disease, pregnancy or lactation were ineligible. Authors of the study amplified TCR beta CDR3 regions from RNA transcripts. Researchers ran a first-round RT-PCR on the TCR CDR3 using the HTBI primer set. Each CDR3 protein gets one entry after TCRdb re-called the multiplex PCR reads with MiXCR. The table records approximately 600,000 distinct CDR3 sequences, around 16% of them present only once. As to this clonotype: Antigen: not known.

Study-level points and caveats: Progression to ophthalmopathy was predicted a median of approximately 6.4 months early. Among clonotypes expanded in thyroid above 0.001, most were also found in blood.

The sequence derives from a woman aged 25 to 45 with Graves' hyperthyroidism. The chain is built from TRBV28 and TRBJ1-2; 11 bases line up with TRBD1. The sequencing sample was made of blood. The CDR3 bases are TGTGCCAGCTGGACAGGGGGCCATTTAGAAGGCTACACCTTC. This translates into CASWTGGHLEGYTF.